A single sample is the source of the 5 T cell receptor beta chains below, sequenced in a study of human T cells and chemical hapten exposure. TCRdb ran MiXCR on the RACE reads and lists one entry per CDR3 protein. The repertoire holds some 350,000 distinct CDR3 sequences, with 5.5% to 8% as singletons. The sample's time point: patch test 1, 2 weeks after DPC sensitization. Treatment specified: therapeutic diphenylcyclopropenone sensitization with weekly scalp DPC. The sample here was whole blood, taken in connection with sensitization to the hapten diphenylcyclopropenone (DPC). Receptor source: a woman younger than 35 with alopecia areata. Some clones in this sample may be carry-over from other donors' samples.

This sequence joins TRBV20-1 and TRBJ2-1; TRBD2 might be the D (6 bases). Germline CDR1 reads DFQATT; CDR2 reads SNEGSKA (reference sequence). V lost 3 bases to trimming and J lost 8 bases, with 20 bases between them. The CDR3 loop spans 15 amino acids. The CDR3 DNA reads TGCAGTGCTAGCCTGTCGGGGGTCTCGGTCGATGAGCAGTTCTTC. This gives the protein CSASLSGVSVDEQFF.

The table lists this clonotype with a few counts. The gene calls are TRBV4-3 and TRBJ2-3; D tentatively reads TRBD1 or TRBD2 (7 bases each). The V end lost 2 bases, the J end lost 5 bases, and 20 bases lay between the germline ends. The germline CDR1 and CDR2 sequences are LGHNA and YSLEER. CDR3 size: 17 residues. The CDR3 DNA follows: TGCGCCAGCAGCCAAACCGGGTCCAGCGGGGACAGAGATACGCAGTATTTT. Protein sequence: CASSQTGSSGDRDTQYF.

This clonotype was found a few times. The chain is built from TRBV7-9 and TRBJ1-1, with TRBD1 matching 7 bases. This CDR3 comprises 13 residues. The germline gives CDR1 SEHNR, CDR2 FQNEAQ (reference sequence). V lost 3 bases, J lost 8 bases, and 6 bases stayed unmatched. The CDR3 sequence: CASSFRDSTEAFF. DNA of the CDR3: TGTGCCAGCAGCTTCCGGGACAGCACGGAAGCTTTCTTT.

This clonotype has ten or more counts. The V gene is TRBV29-1, the J gene TRBJ2-1; D may be TRBD1 (6 bases). Germline V gives CDR1 SQVTM, CDR2 ANQGSEA. This CDR3 region has 12 residues. V was shortened by 6 bases and J by 7 bases, with 13 bases between the two germline ends. CDR3 in amino acids: CSVGTTGNEQFF. DNA for the CDR3: TGCAGCGTCGGGACAACAGGAAATGAGCAGTTCTTC.

The chain has TRBV19 and TRBJ1-5; the D gene is possibly TRBD1 (5 bases). Germline loops: CDR1 LNHDA, CDR2 SQIVND (reference sequence). CDR3 length equals 14 residues. V dropped 8 bases and J dropped 7 bases, with 18 bases sitting between them. This CDR3 reads CASENGASVQPQHF. The CDR3 DNA reads TGTGCCAGTGAAAACGGGGCAAGCGTGCAGCCCCAGCATTTT.